This T cell receptor (beta chain) came from a study of cytomegalovirus exposure and HLA in healthy donors. PCR used 60 Vbeta primers and 13 Jbeta primers. Using immunoSEQ multiplex PCR, the repertoire was profiled, and TCRdb retains in-frame clones only, with some absent. This table holds 200,000 or so clones, approximately 78% found once. Germline CDR1 reads MGHDK; CDR2 reads SYGVNS. V was clipped by 6 bases and J by 5 bases, with 14 bases between them. The CDR3 sequence is 13 residues long. This rearrangement joins TRBV25-1 to TRBJ2-7; D unclear. Material for sequencing was PBMCs. This clonotype was sampled from a woman aged 50 to 60 in good health and CMV-seropositive. The CDR3, as DNA: TGTGCCAGCAGATGGGCCGGCTCGGACGAGCAGTACTTC. It encodes CASRWAGSDEQYF.